What follows are 24 T cell receptor beta chains derived from one specimen sequenced in a study of blood T cell repertoires in COVID-19 (dated by TCRdb to 2020 to 2022). Libraries were constructed by the immunoSEQ multiplex PCR assay. TCRdb retrieved this table from immuneACCESS and kept in-frame rearrangements only. Not all clones are present; in checked studies, unresolved V genes account for under half, and no reason is known for the remainder. The sample data list over 250,000 clones, and 80% to 90% of these were observed just once. The ten top clones hold under 4.5% of the sample. Sequenced sample: PBMCs or T cells enriched from blood (not recorded which). The receptor set was obtained from a man aged 25-40 years with acute COVID-19.

V usage is TRBV5-1 and J usage is TRBJ2-1, with D maybe TRBD2 (5 bases). V shed 0 bases and J shed 7 bases, with 11 bases lying between them. The CDR3 totals 14 residues. Germline CDR1 and CDR2: SGHRS and YFSETQ. CDR3 in amino acids: CASSLGSEGNEQFF. DNA of the CDR3: TGCGCCAGCAGCTTGGGTTCAGAGGGAAATGAGCAGTTCTTC.

The chain couples TRBV2 to TRBJ2-7; 10 bases agree with TRBD1. CDR1 is SNHLY, CDR2 FYNNEI, per germline. This CDR3 contains 16 residues. J lost 3 bases, V lost 3 bases, and 8 bases had no gene match. CDR3 in DNA: TGTGCCAGCAGTGAGCAGGGGACAGGGGATTACTACGAGCAGTACGTC. It specifies CASSEQGTGDYYEQYV.

V gene TRBV28 combines with J gene TRBJ1-4; D is undetermined. This CDR3 has 14 residues. In germline, CDR1 is MDHEN, CDR2 SYDVKM. Trimming left V 6 bases short and J 5 bases short, with 13 bases between. The CDR3 nucleotides read TGTGCCAGCAGGCTGACAAGAGAGAATGAAAAACTGTTTTTT. It codes for CASRLTRENEKLFF. The full variable domain, rest sourced from reference TRBV28 and TRBJ1-4, is DVKVTQSSRYLVKRTGEKVFLECVQDMDHENMFWYRQDPGLGLRLIYFSYDVKMKEKGDIPEGYSVSREKKERFSLILESASTNQTSMYLCASRLTRENEKLFFGSGTQLSVL.

The chain is built from TRBV14 and TRBJ2-5; 7 positions agree with TRBD1. The CDR3 has 14 residues. Germline CDR1 is SGHDN and CDR2 is FVKESK. Unmatched junction bases numbered 4, after V lost 5 bases and J lost 1 base. This chain's CDR3 is CASSKNRGQETQYF. In DNA form, the CDR3 reads TGTGCCAGCAGCAAAAACAGGGGCCAAGAGACCCAGTACTTC.

With respect to this clone: The junction departs from the called germline gene at one end, perhaps through a read error. This chain joins TRBV5-1 and TRBJ2-1, with 10 bases that match TRBD1. Per germline, CDR1 SGHRS and CDR2 YFSETQ. The CDR3 is made up of 15 amino acids. DNA for the CDR3: TGTGCCAGCAGCCGGGGACAGGGGTTGTACAATGAGCAGTTCTTC. This codes for CASSRGQGLYNEQFF. Complete variable domain (other parts from reference TRBV5-1 and TRBJ2-1): KAGVTQTPRYLIKTRGQQVTLSCSPISGHRSVSWYQQTPGQGLQFLFEYFSETQRNKGNFPGRFSGRQFSNSRSEMNVSTLELGDSALYLCASSRGQGLYNEQFFGPGTRLTVL.

This chain connects TRBV7-3 to TRBJ1-1, with 7 bases that match TRBD1. V dropped 2 bases and J dropped 3; count of bases not matched to a gene: 9. This CDR3 spans 16 amino acids. Germline assignment: CDR1 SGHTA and CDR2 FQGTGA. CDR3 nucleotides: TGTGCCAGCAGCTTATTGAACAGGGGCATGGACACTGAAGCTTTCTTT. It specifies CASSLLNRGMDTEAFF. Full variable domain (missing parts from reference TRBV7-3 and TRBJ1-1): GAGVSQTPSNKVTEKGKYVELRCDPISGHTALYWYRQSLGQGPEFLIYFQGTGAADDSGLPNDRFFAVRPEGSVSTLKIQRTERGDSAVYLCASSLLNRGMDTEAFFGQGTRLTVV.

This chain connects TRBV6-5 to TRBJ2-7; D uncertain. Looked up from germline, CDR1 is MNHEY and CDR2 is SVGAGI. The CDR3 length is 10 residues. Trimming cost V 5 bases and J 9 bases, with 8 bases left between them. Here the CDR3 DNA reads TGTGCCAGCAGTAAACTTCGGCAGTACGTC. It translates to CASSKLRQYV.

The chain is built from TRBV6-1 and TRBJ1-5, with a possible D match to TRBD1 (6 bases). Trimming removed 6 bases at V and 6 bases at J, with 12 bases between. Germline V gene lookup returns CDR1 MNHNS and CDR2 SASEGT. The length of the CDR3 is 13 residues. CDR3 residues: CASSLWGPQPQHF. The CDR3 bases are TGTGCCAGCAGCCTTTGGGGGCCTCAGCCCCAGCATTTT.

The genes are TRBV3-1 (or the pseudogene TRBV3-2) and TRBJ2-1; 9 nucleotides line up with TRBD2. The CDR3 spans 15 residues. The junction had 9 bases not matched to a gene; V was cut back by 2 bases and J by 10 bases. The germline V gene has CDR1 LGHDT and CDR2 YNNKEL (reference sequence). The CDR3 DNA is TGTGCCAGCAGCCAATACGGGGGACTAGCAGACGAGCAGTTCTTC. Protein: CASSQYGGLADEQFF.

The chain is built from TRBV7-2 and TRBJ1-5, with TRBD1 as a possible D gene (6 bases). Per the germline V gene, CDR1 is SGHTA and CDR2 is FQGNSA. V was shortened by 1 base and J by 3 bases, with 13 bases between the two germline ends. The CDR3 has 16 amino acids. DNA of the CDR3: TGTGCCAGCAGCTTAGTGGTCGGGGGGCTCAATCAGCCCCAGCATTTT. It translates to CASSLVVGGLNQPQHF. Combining the CDR3 with reference TRBV7-2 and TRBJ1-5 gives the whole variable domain GAGVSQSPSNKVTEKGKDVELRCDPISGHTALYWYRQSLGQGLEFLIYFQGNSAPDKSGLPSDRFSAERTGGSVSTLTIQRTQQEDSAVYLCASSLVVGGLNQPQHFGDGTRLSIL.

The chain combines TRBV12-3 or TRBV12-4 with TRBJ2-5; D not resolved. V lost 6 bases, J lost 3 bases, and 8 bases lay in between. This CDR3 is built from 12 residues. CDR3 region: CASRSEEETQYF. Here the CDR3 DNA reads TGTGCCAGCAGATCAGAGGAAGAGACCCAGTACTTC.

This chain joins TRBV4-3 and TRBJ1-3; no firm D call. The CDR3 consists of 17 residues. Germline values: CDR1 LGHNA, CDR2 YSLEER. V was pared by 2 bases and J by 0 bases, with 14 bases between. The CDR3 bases are TGCGCCAGCAGCCAATCGGGTTGGATTAACTCTGGAAACACCATATATTTT. Its translation is CASSQSGWINSGNTIYF.

The chain links TRBV27 to TRBJ1-2; D perhaps matches TRBD1 (5 bases). V was cut by 6 bases and J by 8 bases, with 16 bases left in between. There are 13 residues in the CDR3. Per germline, CDR1 MNHEY and CDR2 SMNVEV (reference sequence). CDR3 nucleotides: TGTGCCAGCAGCCTCGACAGCGTGAGGGGCTACACCTTC. The encoded protein is CASSLDSVRGYTF.

The CDR3 region is CASRHRDSYNSPLHF. The CDR3 coding sequence is TGTGCCAGCAGGCACAGGGACTCCTATAATTCACCCCTCCACTTT. The chain is built from TRBV6-5 and TRBJ1-6, with D maybe TRBD1 (6 bases). V lost 6 bases and J lost 0, with 9 bases in between. CDR3 length: 15 amino acids. Germline CDR1 and CDR2: MNHEY and SVGAGI.

This chain connects TRBV10-2 to TRBJ1-3; D remains ambiguous. The CDR3 has 13 residues. V dropped 6 bases and J dropped 1 base, with 7 bases sitting between them. From germline, CDR1 is WSHSY and CDR2 SAAADI. The CDR3 DNA reads as TGCGCCAGCAGACAGATTTCTGGAAACACCATATATTTT. Translated, it gives CASRQISGNTIYF.

This chain uses TRBV2 with TRBJ1-1; TRBD1 is a possible D gene (6 bases). There are 15 residues in the CDR3. Germline CDR1 and CDR2: SNHLY and FYNNEI. V lost 7 bases to trimming and J lost 5 bases, with 20 bases between them. In DNA form, the CDR3 reads TGTGCCAGCACCATCTCAAGGGGGGGAGGTACTGAAGCTTTCTTT. Translating it yields CASTISRGGGTEAFF.

The J gene is TRBJ2-2, the V gene TRBV5-1; tentative D call: TRBD2 (5 bases). Trimming stripped 4 bases from V and 3 bases from J, with 13 bases between. The CDR3 sequence is 15 residues long. The V gene's germline CDR1 is SGHRS and CDR2 YFSETQ. CDR3 in DNA: TGCGCCAGCAGCCTCGGGAATCGGGACACCGGGGAGCTGTTTTTT. It translates to CASSLGNRDTGELFF.

J is TRBJ2-1 and V is TRBV6-5; 9 bases are shared with TRBD2. The germline V gene encodes CDR1 MNHEY and CDR2 SVGAGI. CDR3 size: 14 residues. With V trimmed by 6 bases and J by 8 bases, 8 bases remained unmatched. CDR3 sequence (DNA): TGTGCCAGCAGGGCGGGGGGGTTCATCGATGAGCAGTTCTTC. It encodes CASRAGGFIDEQFF.

This sequence joins TRBV5-4 and TRBJ2-1; TRBD2 matches 9 bases. The CDR3 is made up of 15 amino acids. The V and J ends lost 2 bases and 7 bases, in that order; junction bases with no gene match: 7. Germline loops: CDR1 SGHNT, CDR2 YYREEE (reference sequence). CDR3: CASSFGGRAGNEQFF. CDR3 in DNA: TGTGCCAGCAGCTTCGGCGGGAGGGCGGGAAATGAGCAGTTCTTC.

CDR3 protein: CASSAGYEQYV. The CDR3 region has the DNA TGTGCCAGCAGCGCGGGGTACGAGCAGTACGTC. This chain connects TRBV6-5 to TRBJ2-7, with D possibly being TRBD2 (6 bases). V lost 6 bases to trimming and J lost 4 bases, with 7 bases between them. The CDR3 contains 11 residues. Looked up from germline, CDR1 is MNHEY and CDR2 is SVGAGI.

V and J are TRBV5-3 and TRBJ1-5; 9 bases align to TRBD1. TRBV5-3 is flagged as an ORF with uncertain function. J lost 6 bases, V lost 4 bases, and 8 bases had no gene match. The CDR3 is made up of 15 amino acids. The CDR3 DNA reads TGTGCCAGAAGCCTACTAGGGACAGGGAGTCAGCCCCAGCATTTT. Amino acid sequence: CARSLLGTGSQPQHF.

This clone was seen once. The chain uses TRBV7-2 and TRBJ1-2, with D tentatively TRBD1 (5 bases). Trimming left V 4 bases short and J 4 bases short, with 10 bases between. The CDR3 consists of 13 residues. Germline values: CDR1 SGHTA, CDR2 FQGNSA. The CDR3 DNA is TGTGCCAGCAGCTCCTCAGGGTTCTATGGCTACACCTTC. This sequence encodes CASSSSGFYGYTF.

This sequence joins TRBV6-4 and TRBJ2-2, with D maybe TRBD2 (6 bases). The V end lost 6 bases, the J end lost 3 bases, and 8 bases lay between the germline ends. The CDR3 runs 13 residues. Germline V gives CDR1 MRHNA, CDR2 SNTAGT. CDR3 coding DNA: TGTGCCAGCAGCGGGAGTGACACCGGGGAGCTGTTTTTT. It specifies CASSGSDTGELFF.

Concerning this clone: The junction differs from germline at one of its ends, possibly a read error. This chain connects TRBV5-1 to TRBJ1-2, with 7 bases identical to TRBD1. The CDR3 has 14 amino acids. Germline values: CDR1 SGHRS, CDR2 YFSETQ. CDR3 region: CASSRDSFNYGYTF. The CDR3 bases are TGTGCCAGCAGCAGGGACAGCTTTAACTATGGCTACACCTTC.